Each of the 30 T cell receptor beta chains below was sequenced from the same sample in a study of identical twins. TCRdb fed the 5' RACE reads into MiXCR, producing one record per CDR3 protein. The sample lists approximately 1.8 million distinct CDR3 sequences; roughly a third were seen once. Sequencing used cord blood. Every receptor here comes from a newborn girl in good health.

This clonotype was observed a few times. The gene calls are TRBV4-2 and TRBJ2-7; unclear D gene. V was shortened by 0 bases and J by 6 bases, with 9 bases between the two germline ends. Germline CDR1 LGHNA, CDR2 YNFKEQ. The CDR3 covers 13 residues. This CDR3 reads CASSQDRWGEQYF. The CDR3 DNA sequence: TGTGCCAGCAGCCAAGATCGGTGGGGCGAGCAGTACTTC.

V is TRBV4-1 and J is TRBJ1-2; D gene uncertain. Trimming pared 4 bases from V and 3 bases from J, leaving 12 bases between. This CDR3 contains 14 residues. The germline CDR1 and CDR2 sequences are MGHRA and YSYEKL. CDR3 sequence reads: CASSRLVRDYGYTF. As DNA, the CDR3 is TGCGCCAGCAGCCGCTTGGTACGGGACTATGGCTACACCTTC.

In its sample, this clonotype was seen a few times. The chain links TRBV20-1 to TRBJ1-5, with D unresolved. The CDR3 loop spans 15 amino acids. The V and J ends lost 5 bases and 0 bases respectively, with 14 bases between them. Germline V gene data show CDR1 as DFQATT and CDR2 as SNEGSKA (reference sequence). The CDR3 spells CSAPKPPGSNQPQHF. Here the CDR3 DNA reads TGCAGTGCTCCCAAGCCACCGGGTAGCAATCAGCCCCAGCATTTT.

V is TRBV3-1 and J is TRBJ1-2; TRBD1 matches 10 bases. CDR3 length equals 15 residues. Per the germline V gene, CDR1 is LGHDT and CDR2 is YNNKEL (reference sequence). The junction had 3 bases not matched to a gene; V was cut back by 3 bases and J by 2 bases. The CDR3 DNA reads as TGTGCCAGCAGCCAGACAGGGGGCCTAAACTATGGCTACACCTTC. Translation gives CASSQTGGLNYGYTF.

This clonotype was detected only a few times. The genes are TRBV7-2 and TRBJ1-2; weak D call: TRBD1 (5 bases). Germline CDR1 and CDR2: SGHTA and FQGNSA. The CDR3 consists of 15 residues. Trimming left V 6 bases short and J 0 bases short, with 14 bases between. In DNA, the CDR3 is TGTGCCAGCAGGGCACAGACAGCATCTAACTATGGCTACACCTTC. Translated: CASRAQTASNYGYTF.

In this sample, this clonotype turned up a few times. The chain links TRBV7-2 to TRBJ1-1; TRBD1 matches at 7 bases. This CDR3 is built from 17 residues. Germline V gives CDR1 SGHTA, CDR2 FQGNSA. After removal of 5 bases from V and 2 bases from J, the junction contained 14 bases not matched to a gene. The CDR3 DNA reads TGTGCCAGCAGCCATACCTTCGACAGGGAGGGAAACACTGAAGCTTTCTTT. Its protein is CASSHTFDREGNTEAFF.

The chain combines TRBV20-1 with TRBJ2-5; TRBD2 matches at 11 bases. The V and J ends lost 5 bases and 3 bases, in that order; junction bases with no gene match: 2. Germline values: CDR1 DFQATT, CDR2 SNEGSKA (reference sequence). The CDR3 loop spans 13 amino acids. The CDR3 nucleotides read TGCAGTGCTGGGACTAGCGGAAAAGAGACCCAGTACTTC. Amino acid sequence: CSAGTSGKETQYF.

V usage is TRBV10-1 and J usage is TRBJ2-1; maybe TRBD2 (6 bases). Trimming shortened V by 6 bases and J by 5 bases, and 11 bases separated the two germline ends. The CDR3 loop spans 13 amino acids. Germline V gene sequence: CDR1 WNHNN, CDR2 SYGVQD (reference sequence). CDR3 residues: CASRTRQHNEQFF. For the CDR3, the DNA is TGCGCCAGCAGGACTAGACAACACAATGAGCAGTTCTTC.

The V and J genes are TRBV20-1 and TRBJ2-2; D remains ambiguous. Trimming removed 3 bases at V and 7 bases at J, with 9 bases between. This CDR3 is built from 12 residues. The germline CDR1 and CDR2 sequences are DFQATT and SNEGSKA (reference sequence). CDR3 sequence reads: CSASPVGGELFF. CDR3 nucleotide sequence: TGCAGTGCTAGTCCTGTCGGCGGGGAGCTGTTTTTT.

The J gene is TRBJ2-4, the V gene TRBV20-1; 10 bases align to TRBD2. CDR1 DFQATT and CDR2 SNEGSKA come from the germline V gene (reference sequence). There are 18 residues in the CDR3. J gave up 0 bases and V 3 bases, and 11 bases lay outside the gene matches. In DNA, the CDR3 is TGCAGTGCTAGCGAACCAGCGGGAGGGCCCTTAGCCAAAAACATTCAGTACTTC. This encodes CSASEPAGGPLAKNIQYF.

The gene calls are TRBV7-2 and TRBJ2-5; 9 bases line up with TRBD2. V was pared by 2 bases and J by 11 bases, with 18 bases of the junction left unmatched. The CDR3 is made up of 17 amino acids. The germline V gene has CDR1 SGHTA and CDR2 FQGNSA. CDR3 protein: CASSLSLGLASFTEQYF. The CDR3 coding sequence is TGTGCCAGCAGCTTAAGTTTAGGACTAGCGTCTTTTACTGAGCAGTACTTC.

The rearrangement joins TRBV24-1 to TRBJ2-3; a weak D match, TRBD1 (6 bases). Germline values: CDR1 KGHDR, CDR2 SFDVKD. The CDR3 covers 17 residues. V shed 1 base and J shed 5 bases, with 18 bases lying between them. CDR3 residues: CATSDFRLSGAGDTQYF. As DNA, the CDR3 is TGTGCCACCAGTGATTTCCGCCTTTCAGGGGCGGGAGATACGCAGTATTTT.

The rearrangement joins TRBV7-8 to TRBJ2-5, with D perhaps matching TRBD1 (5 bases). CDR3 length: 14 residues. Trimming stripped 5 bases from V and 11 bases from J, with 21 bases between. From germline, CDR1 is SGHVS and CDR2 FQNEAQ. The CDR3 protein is CASSPGQPLDEQYF. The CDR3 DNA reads TGTGCCAGCAGCCCCGGACAACCATTGGATGAGCAGTACTTC.

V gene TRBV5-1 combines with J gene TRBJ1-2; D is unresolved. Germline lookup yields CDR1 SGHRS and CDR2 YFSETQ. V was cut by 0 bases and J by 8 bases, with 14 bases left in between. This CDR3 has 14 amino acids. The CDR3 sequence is CASSLEPQAGGYTF. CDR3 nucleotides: TGCGCCAGCAGCTTGGAGCCGCAGGCTGGAGGCTACACCTTC. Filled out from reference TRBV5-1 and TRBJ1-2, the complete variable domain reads KAGVTQTPRYLIKTRGQQVTLSCSPISGHRSVSWYQQTPGQGLQFLFEYFSETQRNKGNFPGRFSGRQFSNSRSEMNVSTLELGDSALYLCASSLEPQAGGYTFGSGTRLTVV.

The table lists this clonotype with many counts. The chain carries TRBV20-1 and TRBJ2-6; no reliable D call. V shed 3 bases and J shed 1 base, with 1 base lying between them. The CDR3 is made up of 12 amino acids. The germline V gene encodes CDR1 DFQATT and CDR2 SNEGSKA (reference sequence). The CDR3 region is CSARSGANVLTF. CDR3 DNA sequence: TGCAGTGCTAGGTCTGGGGCCAACGTCCTGACTTTC.

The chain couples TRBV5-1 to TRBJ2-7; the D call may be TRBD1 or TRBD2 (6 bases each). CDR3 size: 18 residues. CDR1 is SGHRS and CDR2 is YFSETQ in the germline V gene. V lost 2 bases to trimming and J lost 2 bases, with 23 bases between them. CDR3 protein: CASSLKGGHILGPYEQYF. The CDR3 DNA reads TGCGCCAGCAGCTTAAAGGGGGGACACATACTGGGACCCTACGAGCAGTACTTC.

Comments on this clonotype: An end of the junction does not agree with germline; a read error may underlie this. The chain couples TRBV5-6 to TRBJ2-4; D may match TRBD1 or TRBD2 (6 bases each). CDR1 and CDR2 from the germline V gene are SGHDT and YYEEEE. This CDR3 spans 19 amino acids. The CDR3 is CACSLGPGAARLAKNIQYF. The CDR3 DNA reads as TGTGCCTGCAGCTTGGGACCGGGGGCTGCACGCCTAGCCAAAAACATTCAGTACTTC.

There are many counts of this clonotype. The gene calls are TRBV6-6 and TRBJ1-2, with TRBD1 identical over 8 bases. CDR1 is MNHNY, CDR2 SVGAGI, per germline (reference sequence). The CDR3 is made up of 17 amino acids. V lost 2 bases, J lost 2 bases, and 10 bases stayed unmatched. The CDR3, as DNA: TGTGCCAGCAGTTACCCTCACAAACAGGGGGAAAACTATGGCTACACCTTC. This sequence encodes CASSYPHKQGENYGYTF.

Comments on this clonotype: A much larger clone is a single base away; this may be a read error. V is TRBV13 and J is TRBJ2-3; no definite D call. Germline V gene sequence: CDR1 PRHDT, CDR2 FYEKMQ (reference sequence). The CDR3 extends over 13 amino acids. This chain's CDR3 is CVSSYTLGDTQYF. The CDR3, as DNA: TGTGTCAGCAGCTACACCCTAGGAGATACGCAGTATTTT.

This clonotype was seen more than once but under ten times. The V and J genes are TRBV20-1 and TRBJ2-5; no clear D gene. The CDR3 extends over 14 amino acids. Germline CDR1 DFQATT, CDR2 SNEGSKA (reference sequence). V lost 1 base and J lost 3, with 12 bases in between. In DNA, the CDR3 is TGCAGTGCTAGAGTTAGTCGGCTAGAAGAGACCCAGTACTTC. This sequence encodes CSARVSRLEETQYF.

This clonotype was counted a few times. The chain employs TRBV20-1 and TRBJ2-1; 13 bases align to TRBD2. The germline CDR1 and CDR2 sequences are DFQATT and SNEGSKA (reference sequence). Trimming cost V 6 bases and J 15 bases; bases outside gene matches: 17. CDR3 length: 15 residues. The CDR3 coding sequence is TGCAGTGCCGCCTCCACTAGCGGGAGGGGCAGAAATGGGTTCTTC. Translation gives CSAASTSGRGRNGFF.

As DNA, the CDR3 is TGTGCCAGCAGCTTAGTCGCGAGCGGGGATTCACCCCTCCACTTT. This sequence encodes CASSLVASGDSPLHF. The chain links TRBV7-2 to TRBJ1-6, with D unresolved. Trimming pared 1 base from V and 8 bases from J, leaving 12 bases between. Germline values: CDR1 SGHTA, CDR2 FQGNSA. The CDR3 has 15 amino acids. The full variable domain, with the rest looked up from reference TRBV7-2 and TRBJ1-6, is GAGVSQSPSNKVTEKGKDVELRCDPISGHTALYWYRQSLGQGLEFLIYFQGNSAPDKSGLPSDRFSAERTGGSVSTLTIQRTQQEDSAVYLCASSLVASGDSPLHFGNGTRLTVT.

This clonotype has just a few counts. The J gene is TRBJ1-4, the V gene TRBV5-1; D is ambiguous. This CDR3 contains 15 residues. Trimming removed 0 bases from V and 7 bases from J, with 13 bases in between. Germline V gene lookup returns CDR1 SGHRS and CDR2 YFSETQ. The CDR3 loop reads CASSLVAGKGEKLFF. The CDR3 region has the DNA TGCGCCAGCAGCTTGGTGGCGGGAAAAGGTGAAAAACTGTTTTTT.

CDR3 in DNA: TGTGCCATCAGTACCGGGCCACTCTACGAGCAGTACTTC. It translates to CAISTGPLYEQYF. The chain is built from TRBV10-3 and TRBJ2-7; D remains unclear. The germline CDR1 and CDR2 sequences are ENHRY and SYGVKD. CDR3 length equals 13 residues. Deletions cut 5 bases from V and 3 bases from J, with 11 bases between.

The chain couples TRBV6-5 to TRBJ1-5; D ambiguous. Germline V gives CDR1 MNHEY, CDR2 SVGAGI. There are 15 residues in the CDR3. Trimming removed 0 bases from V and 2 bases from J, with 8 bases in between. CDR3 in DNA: TGTGCCAGCAGTTACTCGGAGGGCGGCAATCAGCCCCAGCATTTT. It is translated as CASSYSEGGNQPQHF.

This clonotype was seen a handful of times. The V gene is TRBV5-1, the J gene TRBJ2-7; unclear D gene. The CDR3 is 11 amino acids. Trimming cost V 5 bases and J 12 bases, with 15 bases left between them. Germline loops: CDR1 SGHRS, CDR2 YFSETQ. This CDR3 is CASRQGYDWYF. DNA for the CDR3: TGCGCCAGCAGGCAAGGCTACGATTGGTACTTC.

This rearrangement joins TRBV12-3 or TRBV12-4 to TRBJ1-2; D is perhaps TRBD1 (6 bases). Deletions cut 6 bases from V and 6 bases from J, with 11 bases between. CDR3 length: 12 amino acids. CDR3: CASRPQGNGYTF. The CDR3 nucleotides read TGTGCCAGCAGACCACAGGGTAATGGCTACACCTTC.

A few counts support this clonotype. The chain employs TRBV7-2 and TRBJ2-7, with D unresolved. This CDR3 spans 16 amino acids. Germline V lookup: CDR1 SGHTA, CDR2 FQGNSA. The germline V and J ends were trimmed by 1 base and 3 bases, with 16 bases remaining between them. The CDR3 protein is CASSLVSRRHVYEQYF. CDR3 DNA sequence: TGTGCCAGCAGCTTAGTAAGCAGGCGACACGTCTACGAGCAGTACTTC.

CDR3: CASSPAGTSGRSEQFF. CDR3 nucleotide sequence: TGTGCCAGCAGCCCGGCCGGGACTAGCGGAAGGAGTGAGCAGTTCTTC. V usage is TRBV5-5 and J usage is TRBJ2-1; 11 bases align to TRBD2. CDR3 length: 16 residues. CDR1 SGHKS and CDR2 YYEKEE come from the germline V gene (reference sequence). Losses at the gene ends were 4 bases for V and 9 bases for J; bases not matched to a gene: 12.

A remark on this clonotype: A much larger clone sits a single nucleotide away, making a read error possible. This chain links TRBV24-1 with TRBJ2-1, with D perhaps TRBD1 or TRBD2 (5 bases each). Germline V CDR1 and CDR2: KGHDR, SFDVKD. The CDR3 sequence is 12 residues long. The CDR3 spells CTTATSGTQQFF. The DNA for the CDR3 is TGTACCACCGCGACATCGGGGACGCAGCAGTTCTTC.